A selection of T cell receptor beta chains follows, all from one sample in a study of T cells in Graves' hyperthyroidism and ophthalmopathy. TCRdb reanalysed the multiplex PCR reads using MiXCR and keeps one entry per CDR3 protein. The table includes about 300,000 distinct CDR3 sequences, roughly 19% detected once. The sample comprised blood. All receptors derive from a man in his forties or fifties with Graves' ophthalmopathy. The CDR3 runs from the conserved cysteine through the conserved F or W.

v_gene,j_gene,CDR3aa
TRBV2,TRBJ2-7,CASSLKAGWSEQYF
TRBV7-8,TRBJ2-5,CASSRGRTGEETQYF
TRBV28,TRBJ1-1,CASSQRGGTEAFF
TRBV4-2,TRBJ2-2,CASSQDRGGRGELFF
TRBV15,TRBJ1-1,CATSRLARANTEAFF
TRBV19,TRBJ1-6,CASTKRQGRYNSPLHF
TRBV12-3/TRBV12-4,TRBJ1-2,CASRPLDRPYYGYTF
TRBV10-3,TRBJ2-2,CATTSSQGANTGELFF
TRBV28,TRBJ1-3,CASSLGGQGSAGNTIYF
TRBV20-1,TRBJ2-7,CSAPQGAGYEQYF
TRBV7-3,TRBJ2-1,CASSSPSDVRGPYNEQFF
TRBV15,TRBJ2-6,CATSPTGGGGANVPTF
TRBV5-6,TRBJ2-7,CASSMRIAGRYEQYF
TRBV30,TRBJ2-7,CAWRLSGSYEQYF
TRBV11-2,TRBJ1-3,CASSLENSGSTIYF
TRBV2,TRBJ2-2,CASSVEATGELFF
TRBV7-9,TRBJ1-2,CASSSTGRSNYGYTF
TRBV7-2,TRBJ2-1,CASSSGLPNEQFF
TRBV12-5,TRBJ2-3,CASALGGTDTQYF
TRBV20-1,TRBJ1-1,CSAGRGGREAFF
TRBV10-3,TRBJ1-2,CAISEGGSGYTF
TRBV11-3,TRBJ2-1,CASSLAGGGTSGRDYEQFF
TRBV5-1,TRBJ2-1,CASRVGGTGYNEQFF
TRBV28,TRBJ2-7,CASSLLFYEQYF
TRBV6-1,TRBJ1-1,CASSEASRGTEAFF
TRBV20-1,TRBJ1-2,CSAEDRKGYGYTF
TRBV7-3,TRBJ2-5,CASSPNQGYRETQYF
TRBV28,TRBJ2-3,CASSGPPNDRAKYTQYF
TRBV11-2,TRBJ2-6,CASLSRGRAGANVLTF
TRBV28,TRBJ2-1,CASSPRKGVSSYNEQFF
TRBV28,TRBJ2-5,CASSGLAGAQETQYF
TRBV27,TRBJ2-7,CASSIPTSFLYEQYF
TRBV4-2,TRBJ2-3,CASSQEAGETDTQYF
TRBV6-5,TRBJ1-6,CASSYSTSGQRIPLHF
TRBV11-2,TRBJ2-1,CASSLGPGNSYNEQFF
TRBV20-1,TRBJ2-5,CSANLRGGETQYF
TRBV6-5,TRBJ1-1,CASSYSGAMNTEAFF
TRBV6-1,TRBJ2-4,CASSPTSGSVGTKNIQYF
TRBV3-1,TRBJ2-2,CASRGQGGTGELFF
TRBV7-3,TRBJ2-1,CASLSGSSYNEQFF
TRBV7-9,TRBJ1-1,CASSQRQGDTEAFF
TRBV3-1,TRBJ2-1,CASSQNPGFSNEQFF
TRBV9,TRBJ2-1,CASSVRLGGSNNEQFF
TRBV9,TRBJ2-7,CASSTYLAGEQYF
TRBV11-2,TRBJ2-6,CASSLEVAGANVLTF
TRBV20-1,TRBJ1-5,CSVKAGNQPQHF
TRBV12-3/TRBV12-4,TRBJ1-1,CASTTGGGNTEAFF
TRBV11-3,TRBJ2-3,CASSGITDTQYF
TRBV28,TRBJ1-1,CASSPFHENTEAFF
TRBV5-1,TRBJ2-7,CASSFTASGYEQYF
TRBV6-5,TRBJ1-2,CASSYSSRGYGYTF
TRBV3-1,TRBJ2-5,CASRFGQASPQYF
TRBV24-1,TRBJ1-1,CATSEHRQGAEAFF
TRBV11-3,TRBJ1-1,CASSLDQGRTEAFF
TRBV7-9,TRBJ1-4,CVSSLGAGEKLFF